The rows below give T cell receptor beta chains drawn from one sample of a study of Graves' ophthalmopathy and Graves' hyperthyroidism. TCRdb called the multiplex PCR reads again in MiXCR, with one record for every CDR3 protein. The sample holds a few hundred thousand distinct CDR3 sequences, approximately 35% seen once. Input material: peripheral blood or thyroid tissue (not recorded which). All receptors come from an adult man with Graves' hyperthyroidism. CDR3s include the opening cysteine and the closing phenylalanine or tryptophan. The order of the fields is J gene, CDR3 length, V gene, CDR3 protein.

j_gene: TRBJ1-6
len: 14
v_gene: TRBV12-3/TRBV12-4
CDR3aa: CASSRTGGDSPLHF

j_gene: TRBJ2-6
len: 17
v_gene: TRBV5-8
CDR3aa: CASSKWRAESGANVLTF

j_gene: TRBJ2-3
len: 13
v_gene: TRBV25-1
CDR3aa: CASSQVVPDTQYF

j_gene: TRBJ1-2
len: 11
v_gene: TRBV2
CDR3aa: CASRDRVEFHF

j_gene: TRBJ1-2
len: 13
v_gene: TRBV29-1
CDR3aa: CSVPRGTYYGYTF

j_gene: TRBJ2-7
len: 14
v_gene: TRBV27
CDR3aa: CASSWTGLTSEQYF

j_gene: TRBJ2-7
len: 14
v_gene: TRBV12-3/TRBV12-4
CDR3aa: CASSARQGADEQHF

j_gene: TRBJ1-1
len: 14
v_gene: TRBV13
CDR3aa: CASRRRQGYTEAFF

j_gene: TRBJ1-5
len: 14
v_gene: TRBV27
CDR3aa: CASSFGVSNQPQHF

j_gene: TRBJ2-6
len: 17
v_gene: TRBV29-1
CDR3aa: CSVFFPSANTGANVLTF

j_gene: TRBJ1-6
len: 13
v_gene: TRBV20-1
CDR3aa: CSARQTEGLPLHF

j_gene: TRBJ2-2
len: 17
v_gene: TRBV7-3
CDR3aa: CASSELRPGTGTGELFF

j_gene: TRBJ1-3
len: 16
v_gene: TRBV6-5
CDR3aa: CASRTHVTSSGNTIYF

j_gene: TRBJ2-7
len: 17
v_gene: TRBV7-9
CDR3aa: CASSRGLAGGFSYEQYF

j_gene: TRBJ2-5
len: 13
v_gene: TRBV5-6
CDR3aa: CASSSGFQETQYF

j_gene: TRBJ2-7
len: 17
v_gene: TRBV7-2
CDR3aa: CASSLAGGQGVAYEQYF

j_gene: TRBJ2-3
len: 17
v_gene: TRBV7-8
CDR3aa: CASSFSLGGGPTDTQYF

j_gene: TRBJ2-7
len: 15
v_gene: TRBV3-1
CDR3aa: CASSPAGQGIYEQYF

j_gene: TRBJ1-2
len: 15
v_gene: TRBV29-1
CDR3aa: CSVQPGTEFNYGYTF

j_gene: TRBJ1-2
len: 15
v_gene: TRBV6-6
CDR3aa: CASSYPRGAGMAYTF

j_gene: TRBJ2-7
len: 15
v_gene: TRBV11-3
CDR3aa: CASSLGLAGSHEQYF

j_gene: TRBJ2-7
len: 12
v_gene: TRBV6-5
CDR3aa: CASTSGTDEQYF

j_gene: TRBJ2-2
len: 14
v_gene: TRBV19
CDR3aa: CPSTVGLSSRELFF

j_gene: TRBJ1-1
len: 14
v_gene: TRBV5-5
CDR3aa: CASSFRQVNTEAFF

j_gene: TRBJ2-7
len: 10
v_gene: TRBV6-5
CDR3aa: CASSDYEQYF

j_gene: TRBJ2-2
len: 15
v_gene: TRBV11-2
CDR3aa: CASFRTGFNTGELFF

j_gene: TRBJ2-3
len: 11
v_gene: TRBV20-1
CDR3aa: CSAVRTDTQYF

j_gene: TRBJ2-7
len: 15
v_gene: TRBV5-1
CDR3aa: CASSLVLAGGQEQYF

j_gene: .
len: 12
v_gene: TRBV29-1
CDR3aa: CSLRLAYNEQFF

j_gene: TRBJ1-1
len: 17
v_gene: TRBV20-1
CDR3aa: CSARAHTRELMNTEAFF

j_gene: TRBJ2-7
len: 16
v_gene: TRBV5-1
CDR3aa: CASSSEAARSSYEQYF

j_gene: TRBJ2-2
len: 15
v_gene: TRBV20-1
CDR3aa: CSARDFWANTGELFF

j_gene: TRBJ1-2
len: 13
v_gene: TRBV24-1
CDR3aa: CAWNRRARNGYTF

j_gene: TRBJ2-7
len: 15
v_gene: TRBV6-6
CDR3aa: CASSYGQGRNHEQYF

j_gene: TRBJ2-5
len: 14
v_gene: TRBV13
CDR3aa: CASKAGADLETQYF